What follows are 21 T cell receptor beta chains derived from one specimen sequenced in a study of T cell changes during pregnancy in multiple sclerosis. Sequencing was performed with immunoSEQ multiplex PCR; in TCRdb, only in-frame clones are kept and a portion is missing. The top ten hold roughly 1% of the sample, which has about 75,000 clones, roughly 90% seen once. The source material was peripheral blood, sampled in the first trimester of pregnancy. Source of these receptors: a female donor in good health, enrolled as a control in a pregnancy study.

A single count supports this clone. The rearrangement links TRBV9 to TRBJ1-2; possibly TRBD1 for D (5 bases). Germline loops: CDR1 SGDLS, CDR2 YYNGEE. V was pared by 0 bases and J by 4 bases, with 16 bases between. CDR3 size: 16 residues. The CDR3: CASSVDPLTAPYGYTF. The CDR3 DNA sequence: TGTGCCAGCAGCGTAGACCCCTTGACAGCGCCCTATGGCTACACCTTC.

The rearrangement joins TRBV28 to TRBJ1-1, with TRBD1 identical over 11 bases. J lost 5 bases, V lost 6 bases, and 8 bases had no gene match. There are 15 residues in the CDR3. Per the germline V gene, CDR1 is MDHEN and CDR2 is SYDVKM. The chain's CDR3 is CASRTRDRGWTEAFF. CDR3 DNA: TGTGCCAGCAGAACTCGGGACAGGGGGTGGACTGAAGCTTTCTTT. Complete variable domain (other parts from reference TRBV28 and TRBJ1-1): DVKVTQSSRYLVKRTGEKVFLECVQDMDHENMFWYRQDPGLGLRLIYFSYDVKMKEKGDIPEGYSVSREKKERFSLILESASTNQTSMYLCASRTRDRGWTEAFFGQGTRLTVV.

The table lists this clone with a count of one. V usage is TRBV9 and J usage is TRBJ2-2, with unresolved D. Germline assignment: CDR1 SGDLS and CDR2 YYNGEE. Trimming cost V 4 bases and J 0 bases, with 13 bases left between them. The CDR3 spans 16 residues. CDR3 sequence reads: CASSLMPVANTGELFF. The CDR3 DNA sequence: TGTGCCAGCAGCCTCATGCCGGTCGCGAACACCGGGGAGCTGTTTTTT.

The V call is TRBV7-9, the J call TRBJ2-5; 9 nucleotides match TRBD2. The CDR3 extends over 17 amino acids. CDR1 is SEHNR and CDR2 is FQNEAQ in the germline V gene (reference sequence). The V segment lost 5 bases and the J segment 3 bases; nucleotides outside the gene matches: 13. The CDR3 DNA reads TGTGCCAGCAGCCCCGGTTTTTTGCGGGGGGGCGAAGAGACCCAGTACTTC. Its translation: CASSPGFLRGGEETQYF.

The chain has TRBV4-1 and TRBJ1-2; the match to TRBD1 covers 8 bases. V shed 0 bases and J 8 bases; nucleotides not matched to a gene: 11. This CDR3 comprises 16 residues. Germline CDR1 and CDR2: MGHRA and YSYEKL. The CDR3 here is CASSQDPGRGHRGYTF. CDR3 DNA sequence: TGCGCCAGCAGCCAAGATCCAGGCAGGGGGCATCGGGGCTACACCTTC.

The chain recombines TRBV7-2 with TRBJ1-2; 9 bases map to TRBD1. This CDR3 contains 14 residues. Per the germline V gene, CDR1 is SGHTA and CDR2 is FQGNSA. The V gene end was trimmed by 5 bases and the J gene end by 8 bases; junction bases not matched to a gene: 9. The CDR3 bases are TGTGCCAGCAGCCGACAGGGGGTTCAGGAGGGCTACACCTTC. This gives the protein CASSRQGVQEGYTF.

The V call is TRBV7-2, the J call TRBJ1-1, with D tentatively TRBD1 (6 bases). The germline V gene has CDR1 SGHTA and CDR2 FQGNSA. The CDR3 covers 16 residues. Trimming pared 1 base from V and 4 bases from J, leaving 16 bases between. CDR3 in amino acids: CASSLGPRGGGTEAFF. CDR3 sequence (DNA): TGTGCCAGCAGCTTAGGCCCAAGGGGAGGGGGCACTGAAGCTTTCTTT.

The chain carries TRBV7-9 and TRBJ1-1; D is perhaps TRBD1 (5 bases). V was pared by 5 bases and J by 6 bases, with 13 bases between. The length of the CDR3 is 13 residues. Germline lookup yields CDR1 SEHNR and CDR2 FQNEAQ (reference sequence). The CDR3 nucleotides are TGTGCCAGCAGCCAGGGTACGAGAGCTGAAGCTTTCTTT. It codes for CASSQGTRAEAFF.

This clone was counted a single time. The V and J genes are TRBV27 and TRBJ2-1, with a possible D match to TRBD2 (6 bases). Trimming removed 2 bases from V and 3 bases from J, with 8 bases in between. This CDR3 region has 14 residues. CDR1 MNHEY and CDR2 SMNVEV come from the germline V gene (reference sequence). CDR3 coding DNA: TGTGCCAGCAGTTTACAGGACTACTACAATGAGCAGTTCTTC. It is translated as CASSLQDYYNEQFF.

CDR3 bases: TGTGCCAGCAGCTTAACCCCTATCTCCTACGAGCAGTACTTC. Protein product: CASSLTPISYEQYF. The chain uses TRBV11-2 and TRBJ2-7; no definite D call. V lost 2 bases, J lost 0 bases, and 8 bases lay in between. Germline CDR1 is SGHAT and CDR2 is FQNNGV. The CDR3 has 14 residues.

The V gene is TRBV11-3, the J gene TRBJ2-1; D perhaps matches TRBD1 (5 bases). V was clipped by 4 bases and J by 6 bases, with 10 bases between them. The germline CDR1 and CDR2 sequences are SGHNT and YENEEA. The CDR3 spans 13 residues. The CDR3 DNA reads as TGTGCCAGCAGCTCCGGACAACCCAATGAGCAGTTCTTC. This codes for CASSSGQPNEQFF. Combining the CDR3 with reference TRBV11-3 and TRBJ2-1 gives the whole variable domain EAGVVQSPRYKIIEKKQPVAFWCNPISGHNTLYWYLQNLGQGPELLIRYENEEAVDDSQLPKDRFSAERLKGVDSTLKIQPAELGDSAVYLCASSSGQPNEQFFGPGTRLTVL.

CDR3 in DNA: TGTGCCAGCAAGAAGCGCGGGCAAGAGACCCAGTACTTC. The encoded protein is CASKKRGQETQYF. The J gene is TRBJ2-5, the V gene TRBV19; tentative D call: TRBD2 (5 bases). This CDR3 is built from 13 residues. Trimming removed 9 bases from V and 2 bases from J, with 13 bases in between. Germline CDR1 LNHDA, CDR2 SQIVND (reference sequence).

The CDR3 sequence: CASRTGQSHEQYF. As DNA, the CDR3 is TGTGCCAGCAGAACGGGACAGTCACACGAGCAGTACTTC. The chain couples TRBV6-5 to TRBJ2-7, with 7 bases fitting TRBD1. The germline V gene encodes CDR1 MNHEY and CDR2 SVGAGI. J lost 5 bases, V lost 6 bases, and 7 bases had no gene match. This CDR3 spans 13 amino acids.

This clone is a singleton in its sample. The chain links TRBV11-2 to TRBJ2-3; 15 positions agree with TRBD2. The J segment lost 3 bases and the V segment lost 5 bases, leaving 6 bases of the junction unmatched. The CDR3 covers 17 residues. Germline V lookup: CDR1 SGHAT, CDR2 FQNNGV. This CDR3 is CASSRTSGGAGTDTQYF. CDR3 sequence (DNA): TGTGCCAGCAGCCGGACTAGCGGGGGGGCGGGGACAGATACGCAGTATTTT.

The V gene is TRBV7-2, the J gene TRBJ1-6; TRBD1 matches 7 bases. With V trimmed by 1 base and J by 0 bases, 9 bases remained unmatched. Per germline, CDR1 SGHTA and CDR2 FQGNSA. There are 19 residues in the CDR3. Written as DNA, the CDR3 is TGTGCCAGCAGCTTAGTACCCCCGGGACAGAGCTCCTATAATTCACCCCTCCACTTT. This codes for CASSLVPPGQSSYNSPLHF.

V gene TRBV7-8 combines with J gene TRBJ2-3; no clear D gene. The CDR3 sequence is 14 residues long. The V gene lost 2 bases and the J gene lost 0 bases, with 6 bases spanning the gap. CDR1 and CDR2 from the germline V gene are SGHVS and FQNEAQ. The CDR3 DNA reads as TGTGCCAGCAGCTTATCAGGTAGCACAGATACGCAGTATTTT. Protein product: CASSLSGSTDTQYF.

This chain uses TRBV5-1 with TRBJ1-2; 7 bases are a match to TRBD1. J lost 8 bases, V lost 2 bases, and 15 bases had no gene match. Germline-derived CDR1 and CDR2 are SGHRS and YFSETQ. The CDR3 loop spans 16 amino acids. CDR3 nucleotides: TGCGCCAGCAGCTTAACCCTTGACAGGGTCTCAGAAGGCTACACCTTC. It translates to CASSLTLDRVSEGYTF.

This clone was seen a few times. The gene calls are TRBV19 and TRBJ2-2; 7 bases map to TRBD1. The V segment lost 0 bases and the J segment 4 bases; nucleotides outside the gene matches: 5. Germline values: CDR1 LNHDA, CDR2 SQIVND (reference sequence). CDR3 length: 16 amino acids. CDR3 sequence (DNA): TGTGCCAGTAGTATAGAGTCCAACAGGGGCACCGGGGAGCTGTTTTTT. This translates into CASSIESNRGTGELFF.

The genes are TRBV29-1 and TRBJ1-1, with a weak D call TRBD1 (5 bases). Germline-derived CDR1 and CDR2 are SQVTM and ANQGSEA. This CDR3 has 13 amino acids. V gave up 5 bases and J gave up 0 bases, with 10 bases separating them. As DNA, the CDR3 is TGCAGCGTTATGGGGCGGATGAACACTGAAGCTTTCTTT. The encoded protein is CSVMGRMNTEAFF. The whole variable domain, filled in from reference TRBV29-1 and TRBJ1-1, reads SAVISQKPSRDICQRGTSLTIQCQVDSQVTMMFWYRQQPGQSLTLIATANQGSEATYESGFVIDKFPISRPNLTFSTLTVSNMSPEDSSIYLCSVMGRMNTEAFFGQGTRLTVV.

In DNA form, the CDR3 reads TGTGCCAGCAGTGCCAAACAGGGGGGCGAGCAGTTCTTC. It encodes CASSAKQGGEQFF. This chain uses TRBV6-4 with TRBJ2-1; 8 bases match TRBD1. CDR3 length equals 13 residues. Germline assignment: CDR1 MRHNA and CDR2 SNTAGT. V lost 4 bases and J lost 10; bases outside the gene matches: 6.

V and J are TRBV7-9 and TRBJ2-7, with a tentative D call TRBD2 (5 bases). Trimming removed 5 bases at V and 3 bases at J, with 14 bases between. This CDR3 contains 14 residues. Germline lookup yields CDR1 SEHNR and CDR2 FQNEAQ (reference sequence). DNA of the CDR3: TGTGCCAGCAGCCATTCCACTAGGAACTACGAGCAGTACTTC. It codes for CASSHSTRNYEQYF. Using reference TRBV7-9 and TRBJ2-7 for the parts outside the CDR3, the full variable domain is DTGVSQNPRHKITKRGQNVTFRCDPISEHNRLYWYRQTLGQGPEFLTYFQNEAQLEKSRLLSDRFSAERPKGSFSTLEIQRTEQGDSAMYLCASSHSTRNYEQYFGPGTRLTVT.